Detailed here is one TCR beta chain. What it binds is unknown. TCRdb's copy holds only in-frame clones and misses some; the assay was immunoSEQ multiplex PCR. The sample includes some 140,000 clones, approximately 92% of them seen just once. This sample was taken from a study of T cell responses to AZD1222 COVID-19 vaccine. Study-wide findings and caveats: Baseline antibody screening turned up just a handful of seropositive AZD1222 recipients. Reportedly, nearly half the spike-specific TCRs target unmutated variant regions.

Specimen: peripheral blood, collected 28 days after the second AZD1222 dose. The TCR comes from an adult who received the AZD1222 COVID-19 vaccine.

For the CDR3, the DNA is TGTGCCAGCTCCCAACTGGAATGGACTGAAGCTTTCTTT. This encodes CASSQLEWTEAFF. The genes are TRBV18 and TRBJ1-1, with unresolved D. V lost 6 bases and J 5 bases, leaving 13 bases between the germline ends. This CDR3 region has 13 residues. The germline V gene encodes CDR1 KGHSH and CDR2 LQKENI.